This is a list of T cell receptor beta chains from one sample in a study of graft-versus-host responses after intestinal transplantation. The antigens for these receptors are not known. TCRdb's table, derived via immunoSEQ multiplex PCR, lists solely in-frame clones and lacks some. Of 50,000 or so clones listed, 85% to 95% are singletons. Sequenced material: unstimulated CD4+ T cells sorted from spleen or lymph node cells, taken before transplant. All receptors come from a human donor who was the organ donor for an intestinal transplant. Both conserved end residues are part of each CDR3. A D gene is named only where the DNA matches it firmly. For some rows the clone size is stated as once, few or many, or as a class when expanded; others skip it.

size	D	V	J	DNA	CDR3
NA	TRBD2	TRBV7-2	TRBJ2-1	TGTGCCAGCAGCGCAAGGGGGACTAGCGGGAACTATGAGCAGTTCTTC	CASSARGTSGNYEQFF
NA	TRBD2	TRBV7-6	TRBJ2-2	TGTGCCAGCAGCCTAGGGAGGGTATCGAACACCGGGGAGCTGTTTTTT	CASSLGRVSNTGELFF
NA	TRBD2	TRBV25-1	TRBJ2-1	TGTGCCAGCAGTGAATTGAGCGGGAGTATTGAGCAGTTCTTC	CASSELSGSIEQFF
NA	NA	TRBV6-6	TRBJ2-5	TGTGCCAGCAGTTACCGCGTACAGGGACTGAAAGAGACCCAGTACTTC	CASSYRVQGLKETQYF
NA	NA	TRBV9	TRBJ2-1	TGTGCCAGCAGCGTAGTTGGGGGGACATACAATGAGCAGTTCTTC	CASSVVGGTYNEQFF
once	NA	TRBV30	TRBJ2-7	TGTGCCTGGAGTGTTTATGTTGAGCAGTACTTC	CAWSVYVEQYF
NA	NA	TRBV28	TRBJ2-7	TGTGCCAGCAGTCGCAAGACCTACGAGCAGTACTTC	CASSRKTYEQYF
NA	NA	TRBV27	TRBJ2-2	TGTGCCAGCAGTTTATCGGGGGCCGGGGAGCTGTTTTTT	CASSLSGAGELFF
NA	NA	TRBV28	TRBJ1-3	TGTGCCAGCAGCCCATCGGGGGTTGGAAACACCATATATTTT	CASSPSGVGNTIYF
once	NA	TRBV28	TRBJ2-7	TGTGCCAGCAGTCAGATAGCTAGCGCCTACGAGCAGTACTTC	CASSQIASAYEQYF
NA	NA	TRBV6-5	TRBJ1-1	TGTGCCAGCAGTAAGCACAGGGACGACACTGAAGCTTTCTTT	CASSKHRDDTEAFF
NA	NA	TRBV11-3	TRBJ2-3	TGTGCCAGCAGCTTACACCGGGCAGATACGCAGTATTTT	CASSLHRADTQYF
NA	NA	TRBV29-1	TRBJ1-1	TGCAGCGTTGTTGTGGACCCGAACACTGAAGCTTTCTTT	CSVVVDPNTEAFF
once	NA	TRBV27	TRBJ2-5	TGTGCCAGCAGTAGTACAAAGGGACAAAGAGAGACCCAGTACTTC	CASSSTKGQRETQYF
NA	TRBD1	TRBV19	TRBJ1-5	TGTGCCAGTAGTATAGGTGGACAGGCTTATAGCAATCAGCCCCAGCATTTT	CASSIGGQAYSNQPQHF
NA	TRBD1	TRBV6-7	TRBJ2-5	TGTGCCAGCAGCAAACAGGGGGCGCAAGAGACCCAGTACTTC	CASSKQGAQETQYF
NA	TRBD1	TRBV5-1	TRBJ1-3	TGCGCCAGCAGCTTGGACAGGGGCGCTGGAAACACCATATATTTT	CASSLDRGAGNTIYF
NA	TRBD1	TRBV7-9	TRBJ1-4	TGTGCCAGCAGCATGGGGACAGGAGGGGAAAAACTGTTTTTT	CASSMGTGGEKLFF
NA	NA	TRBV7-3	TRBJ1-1	TGTGCCAGCAGCCTCACGCGGGTGAACACTGAAGCTTTCTTT	CASSLTRVNTEAFF
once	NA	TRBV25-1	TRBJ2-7	TGTGCCAGCAGTGAAACAGGAGGGGGCTACGAGCAGTACTTC	CASSETGGGYEQYF
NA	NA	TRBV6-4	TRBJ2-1	TGTGCCAGCGGGACCCCTAATGAGCAGTTCTTC	CASGTPNEQFF
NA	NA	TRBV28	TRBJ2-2	TGTGCCAGCAGCCCACTCGACTGGTACACCGGGGAGCTGTTTTTT	CASSPLDWYTGELFF
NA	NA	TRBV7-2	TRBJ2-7	TGTGCCAGCAGCGGAACTAGGGGTTCCTACGAGCAGTACTTC	CASSGTRGSYEQYF
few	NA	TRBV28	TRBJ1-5	TGTGCCAGCAGACAGGGCAATCAGCCCCAGCATTTT	CASRQGNQPQHF
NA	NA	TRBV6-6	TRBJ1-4	TGTGCCAGCAGTTACAGATACAATGAAAAACTGTTTTTT	CASSYRYNEKLFF
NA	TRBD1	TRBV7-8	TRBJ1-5	TGTGCCAGCAGCCGAGGACAGGGGCCATATAGCAATCAGCCCCAGCATTTT	CASSRGQGPYSNQPQHF
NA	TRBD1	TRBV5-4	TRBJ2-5	TGTGCCAGCAGCGAGACAGGGGCGGGTAAGACCCAGTACTTC	CASSETGAGKTQYF
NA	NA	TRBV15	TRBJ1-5	TGTGCCACCAGCAGACCCAATTCAGGGGCGCCCCAGCATTTT	CATSRPNSGAPQHF
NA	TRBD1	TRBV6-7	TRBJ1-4	TGTGCCAGCAGGGGACAGCCCTGTTGCGATGAAAAACTGTTTTTT	CASRGQPCCDEKLFF
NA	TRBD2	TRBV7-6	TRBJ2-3	TGTGCCAGCACCGAACTTCCGGGACTAAGCACAGATACGCAGTATTTT	CASTELPGLSTDTQYF
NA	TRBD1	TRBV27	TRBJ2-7	TGTGCCAGCAGCCCCCGAGCTGGGGGACAGTACTACGAGCAGTACTTC	CASSPRAGGQYYEQYF
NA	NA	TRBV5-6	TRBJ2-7	TGTGCCAGCAGCCTCGACAGATACGAGCAGTACTTC	CASSLDRYEQYF
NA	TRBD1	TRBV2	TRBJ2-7	TGTGCCAGCAGTGGGAACAGGGGCTACGAGCAGTACTTC	CASSGNRGYEQYF
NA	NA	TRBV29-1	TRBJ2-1	TGCAGCGTTGAACAGGGCTACAATGAGCAGTTCTTC	CSVEQGYNEQFF
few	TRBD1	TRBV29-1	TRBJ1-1	TGCAGCGTTGGTCAGACAGGGAAGAACACTGAAGCTTTCTTT	CSVGQTGKNTEAFF
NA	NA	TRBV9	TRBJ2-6	TGTGCCAGCAGCGTAGACAGCTCTGGGGCCAACGTCCTGACTTTC	CASSVDSSGANVLTF
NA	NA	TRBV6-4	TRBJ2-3	TGTGCCAGGCACAGAAATACAGATACGCAGTATTTT	CARHRNTDTQYF
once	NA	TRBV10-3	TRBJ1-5	TGTGCCATCTCTACAGATAGCAATCAGCCCCAGCATTTT	CAISTDSNQPQHF
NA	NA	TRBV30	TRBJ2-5	TGTGCCTGGAAAGGGATTGTTTTAACGGAGACCCAGTACTTC	CAWKGIVLTETQYF
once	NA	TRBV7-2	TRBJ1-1	TGTGCCAGCAGCATAGCGGGGGGCCGAGGGAGCACTGAAGCTTTCTTT	CASSIAGGRGSTEAFF
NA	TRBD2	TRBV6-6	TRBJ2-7	TGTGCCAGCAGCCTCCGACTAGCGGGCTCTCTATACGAGCAGTACTTC	CASSLRLAGSLYEQYF
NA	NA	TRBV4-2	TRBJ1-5	TGTGCCAGCAGCCAAGTCGGGGCAGGAGATCAGCCCCAGCATTTT	CASSQVGAGDQPQHF
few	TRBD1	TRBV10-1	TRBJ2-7	TGCGCCAGCAGTGGAGACAGGGGGAACTACGAGCAGTACTTC	CASSGDRGNYEQYF
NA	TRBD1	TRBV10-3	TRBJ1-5	TGTGCCATCAGTGAGGGAGACAGGGGCAATCAGCCCCAGCATTTT	CAISEGDRGNQPQHF
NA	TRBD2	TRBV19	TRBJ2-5	TGTGCCAGTAGTATCGGTCTAGCGGCCCCTGTAGGACAAGAGACCCAGTACTTC	CASSIGLAAPVGQETQYF
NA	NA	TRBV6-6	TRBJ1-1	TGTGCCAGCAGCACGGAAGATGAAGCTTTCTTT	CASSTEDEAFF
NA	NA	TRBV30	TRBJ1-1	TGTGCCTGGAGTGTCCCACCCGGTGCAGGGGTGAACACTGAAGCTTTCTTT	CAWSVPPGAGVNTEAFF
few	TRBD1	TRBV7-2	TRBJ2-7	TGTGCCAGCAGCTGGACAGGGGGCTACGAGCAGTACTTC	CASSWTGGYEQYF
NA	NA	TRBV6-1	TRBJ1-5	TGTGCCAGCAGTGAAAACAGCTATCAGCCCCAGCATTTT	CASSENSYQPQHF
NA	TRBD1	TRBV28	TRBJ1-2	TGTGCCAGCAGTCTAGAGGGACAGGGGGATGGCTACACCTTC	CASSLEGQGDGYTF
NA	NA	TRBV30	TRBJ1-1	TGTGCCTGGAGTCCCCCTCACAGGAACACTGAAGCTTTCTTT	CAWSPPHRNTEAFF
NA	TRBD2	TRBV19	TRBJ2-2	TGTGCCAGTAGCATACTAGCGGGCAAAGGGGGCAGGGAGCTGTTTTTT	CASSILAGKGGRELFF
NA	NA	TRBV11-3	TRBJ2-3	TGTGCCAGCAGCTTACGAGGGATAAGCACAGATACGCAGTATTTT	CASSLRGISTDTQYF
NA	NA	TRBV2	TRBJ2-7	TGTGCCAGCAGTGATGTCCCCCTCTTGGACAGTACGTCGGAGCAGTACTTC	CASSDVPLLDSTSEQYF
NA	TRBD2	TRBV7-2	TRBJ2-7	TGTGCCAGCAGCTTACTAGCGGGAACCTATGGGGAGCAGTACTTC	CASSLLAGTYGEQYF